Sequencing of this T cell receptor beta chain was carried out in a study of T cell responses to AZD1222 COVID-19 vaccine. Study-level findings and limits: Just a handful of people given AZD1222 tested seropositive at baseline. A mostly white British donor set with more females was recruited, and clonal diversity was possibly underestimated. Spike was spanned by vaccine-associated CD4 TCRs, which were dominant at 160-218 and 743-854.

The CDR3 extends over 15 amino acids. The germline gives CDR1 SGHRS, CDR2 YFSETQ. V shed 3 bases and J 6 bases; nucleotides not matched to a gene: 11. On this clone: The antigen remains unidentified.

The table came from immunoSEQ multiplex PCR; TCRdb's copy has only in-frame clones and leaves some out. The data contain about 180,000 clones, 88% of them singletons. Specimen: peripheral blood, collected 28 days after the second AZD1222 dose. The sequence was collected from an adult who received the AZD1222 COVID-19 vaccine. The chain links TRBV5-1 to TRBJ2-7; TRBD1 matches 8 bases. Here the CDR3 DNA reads TGCGCCAGCAGCTCCTTAGGACAGGGAATGGCCGAGCAGTACTTC. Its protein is CASSSLGQGMAEQYF.